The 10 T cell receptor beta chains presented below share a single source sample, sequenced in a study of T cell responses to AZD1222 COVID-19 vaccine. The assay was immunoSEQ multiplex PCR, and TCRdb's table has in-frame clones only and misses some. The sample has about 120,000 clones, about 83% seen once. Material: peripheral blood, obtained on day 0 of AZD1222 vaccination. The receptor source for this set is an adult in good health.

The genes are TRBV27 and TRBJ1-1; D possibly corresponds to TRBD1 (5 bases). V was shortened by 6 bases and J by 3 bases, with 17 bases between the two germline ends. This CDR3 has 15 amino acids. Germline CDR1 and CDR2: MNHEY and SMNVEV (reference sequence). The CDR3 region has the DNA TGTGCCAGCAGGAAGGCCGGGGCCACATACACTGAAGCTTTCTTT. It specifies CASRKAGATYTEAFF.

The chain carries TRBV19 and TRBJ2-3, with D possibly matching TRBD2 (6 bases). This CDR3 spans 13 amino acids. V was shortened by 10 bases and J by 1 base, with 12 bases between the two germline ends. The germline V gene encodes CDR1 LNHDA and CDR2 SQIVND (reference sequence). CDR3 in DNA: TGTGCCACCCGGGCTAGCGGCACAGATACGCAGTATTTT. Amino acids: CATRASGTDTQYF.

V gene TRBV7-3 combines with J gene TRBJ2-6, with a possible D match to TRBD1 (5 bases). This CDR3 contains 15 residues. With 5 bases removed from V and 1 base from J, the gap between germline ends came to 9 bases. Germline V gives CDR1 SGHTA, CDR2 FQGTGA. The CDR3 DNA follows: TGTGCCAGCAGCATGACAGATTCTGGGGCCAACGTCCTGACTTTC. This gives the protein CASSMTDSGANVLTF.

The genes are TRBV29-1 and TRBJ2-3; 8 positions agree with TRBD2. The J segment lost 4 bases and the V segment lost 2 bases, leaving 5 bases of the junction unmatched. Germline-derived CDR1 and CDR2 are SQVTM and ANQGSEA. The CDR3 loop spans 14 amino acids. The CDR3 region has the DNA TGCAGCGTTGAATTTGGCGGGAGGCCAGATACGCAGTATTTT. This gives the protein CSVEFGGRPDTQYF.

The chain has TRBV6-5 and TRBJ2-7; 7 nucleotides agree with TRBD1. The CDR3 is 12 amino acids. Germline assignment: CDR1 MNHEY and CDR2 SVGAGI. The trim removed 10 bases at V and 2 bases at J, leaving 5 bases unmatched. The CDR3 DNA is TGTGCCACCGGGACAGTAACCTACGAGCAGTACTTC. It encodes CATGTVTYEQYF.

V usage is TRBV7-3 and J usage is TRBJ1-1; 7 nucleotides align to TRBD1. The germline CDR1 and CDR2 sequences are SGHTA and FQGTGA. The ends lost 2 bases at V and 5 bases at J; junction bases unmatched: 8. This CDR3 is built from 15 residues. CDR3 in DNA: TGTGCCAGCAGCTTACAAGGGGGCGTAAGGACTGAAGCTTTCTTT. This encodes CASSLQGGVRTEAFF.

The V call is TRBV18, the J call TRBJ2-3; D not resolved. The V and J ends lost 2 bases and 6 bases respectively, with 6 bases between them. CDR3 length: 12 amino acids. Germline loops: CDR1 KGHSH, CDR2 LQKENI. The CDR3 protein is CASSPLGDTQYF. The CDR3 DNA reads TGTGCCAGCTCACCATTAGGGGATACGCAGTATTTT.

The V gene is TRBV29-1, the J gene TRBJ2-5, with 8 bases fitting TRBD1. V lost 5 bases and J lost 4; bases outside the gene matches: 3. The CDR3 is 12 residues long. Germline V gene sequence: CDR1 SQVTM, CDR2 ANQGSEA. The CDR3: CSVTTGGETQYF. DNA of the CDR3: TGCAGCGTTACAACAGGGGGAGAGACCCAGTACTTC.

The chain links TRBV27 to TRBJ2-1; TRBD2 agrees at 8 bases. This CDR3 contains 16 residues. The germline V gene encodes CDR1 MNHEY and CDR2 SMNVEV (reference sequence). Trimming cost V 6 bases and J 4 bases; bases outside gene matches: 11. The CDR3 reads CASSPQAGGLYNEQFF. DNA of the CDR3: TGTGCCAGCAGCCCACAGGCGGGAGGCCTTTACAATGAGCAGTTCTTC.

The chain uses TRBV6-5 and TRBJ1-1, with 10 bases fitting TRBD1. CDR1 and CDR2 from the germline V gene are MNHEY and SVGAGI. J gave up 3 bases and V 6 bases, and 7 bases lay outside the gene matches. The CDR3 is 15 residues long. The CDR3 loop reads CASRGRQGADTEAFF. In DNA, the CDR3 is TGTGCCAGCAGGGGACGACAGGGGGCTGACACTGAAGCTTTCTTT.